The rows below give T cell receptor beta chains drawn from one sample of a study of identical twins. TCRdb reprocessed the 5' RACE reads via MiXCR and lists one record per CDR3 protein. The repertoire holds a few hundred thousand distinct CDR3 sequences, with roughly a tenth as singletons. What was sequenced was memory T cells sorted from blood. The receptors shown here come from a man aged 45-65 years in good health. The CDR3 runs from the conserved cysteine through the conserved F or W. A D gene is named only where the DNA matches it firmly. Clone sizes are given selectively: once, few, many, or a class where the clone is expanded.

CDR3nt	CDR3aa	abundance	d_gene	v_gene	j_gene
TGTGCCAGCAGCCAGGGGACAGCTCAGCCCCAGCATTTT	CASSQGTAQPQHF	NA	TRBD1	TRBV7-2	TRBJ1-5
TGTGCCAGCAGTTATGGGACAGTTGGAAACACCATATATTTT	CASSYGTVGNTIYF	NA	TRBD1	TRBV12-3/TRBV12-4	TRBJ1-3
TGTGCCAGCAGGGTCGGACCGAGTGAGCAGTTCTTC	CASRVGPSEQFF	NA	NA	TRBV7-3	TRBJ2-1
TGTGCCAGCAGCCAAGGGAGCGGGGGCCCTCGTGAGACCCAGTACTTC	CASSQGSGGPRETQYF	few	TRBD2	TRBV3-1	TRBJ2-5
TGTGCCATCCAAGGACTAGCGGAAGAGACCCAGTACTTC	CAIQGLAEETQYF	NA	TRBD2	TRBV10-3	TRBJ2-5
TGTGCCAGCAGAGAATCGGGACGGCGGAATAGCAATCAGCCCCAGCATTTT	CASRESGRRNSNQPQHF	many	NA	TRBV6-1	TRBJ1-5
TGTGCCAGCGCTCGAACAACCTCCTCTGGAAACACCATATATTTT	CASARTTSSGNTIYF	many	NA	TRBV3-1	TRBJ1-3
TGTGCCTCGAGGGCGGAAGCTAGCTATGGCTACACCTTC	CASRAEASYGYTF	many	NA	TRBV30	TRBJ1-2
TGTGCCAGCAGTGCGGGACAGGGTTACAGTGAGCAGTTCTTC	CASSAGQGYSEQFF	few	TRBD1	TRBV6-2/TRBV6-3	TRBJ2-1
TGTGCCAGCAGGCACGGATTCAGGGGGCGTCCCAATAATTCACCCCTCCACTTT	CASRHGFRGRPNNSPLHF	NA	TRBD1	TRBV6-1	TRBJ1-6
TGTGCCAGCAGTTTTGCCGGGGGGCCCGACGAGCAGTACTTC	CASSFAGGPDEQYF	many	NA	TRBV12-3/TRBV12-4	TRBJ2-7
TGTGCCAGCAGTCCCGGACTAGCGGGGAAGCAGTACTTC	CASSPGLAGKQYF	many	TRBD2	TRBV28	TRBJ2-7
TGCGCCAGCAGCCAAGATTGGAGGACAGGGGGCGCTGGGGCCAACGTCCTGACTTTC	CASSQDWRTGGAGANVLTF	few	TRBD1	TRBV4-3	TRBJ2-6
TGTGCCAGCAGCCGCCAGCGGGGGGCAGGGGAGACCCAGTACTTC	CASSRQRGAGETQYF	NA	TRBD2	TRBV4-2	TRBJ2-5
TGTGCCAGCAGCCTTCGTGACAGGGTAGGTGGAGCTTTCTTT	CASSLRDRVGGAFF	NA	TRBD1	TRBV3-1	TRBJ1-1
TGTGCCAGCAGTGAAGGACACTCCGGGGGCCAAGAGACCCAGTACTTC	CASSEGHSGGQETQYF	NA	NA	TRBV25-1	TRBJ2-5
TGTGCCAGCAGCTCTCAAGCGGGTCAAGAGACCCAGTACTTC	CASSSQAGQETQYF	many	NA	TRBV7-2	TRBJ2-5
TGCGCCAGCAGCTTGGCGGAGCGGGGGGGCACCTACAATGAGCAGTTCTTC	CASSLAERGGTYNEQFF	few	TRBD2	TRBV5-1	TRBJ2-1
TGCGCCAGCAGCCCGGGGACTAGCGGGAGATTAGCCAAAAACATTCAGTACTTC	CASSPGTSGRLAKNIQYF	many	TRBD2	TRBV5-1	TRBJ2-4
TGTGCCAGCAGTGAAGAGGGCTACGAGCAGTACTTC	CASSEEGYEQYF	NA	NA	TRBV6-1	TRBJ2-7
TGTGCCAGCAGCCTCCGCGGGGGGGCCTCCAGGGGGGAGCTGTTTTTT	CASSLRGGASRGELFF	many	TRBD2	TRBV27	TRBJ2-2
TGCAGTGCCACCGGGTGGAGCTCCTACAATGAGCAGTTCTTC	CSATGWSSYNEQFF	many	NA	TRBV20-1	TRBJ2-1
TGCAGTGCTAGCGGCCTAGCGGGGCGTTCGTATGAGCAGTTCTTC	CSASGLAGRSYEQFF	many	TRBD2	TRBV20-1	TRBJ2-1
TGTGCCAGCAGGCGACAGGGTAGAACAGATACGCAGTATTTT	CASRRQGRTDTQYF	many	TRBD1	TRBV2	TRBJ2-3
TGTGCCAGTAGCCCAAGACTAGCGGGGCCCACCGGGGAGCTGTTTTTT	CASSPRLAGPTGELFF	NA	TRBD2	TRBV19	TRBJ2-2
TGTGCCAGCACCGCAGGGGGCTTGGGGTTCTTC	CASTAGGLGFF	NA	TRBD1	TRBV7-2	TRBJ2-1
TGTGCCAGCAGGGACCCGGGACTGAGCTCCTACAATGAGCAGTTCTTC	CASRDPGLSSYNEQFF	many	NA	TRBV12-3/TRBV12-4	TRBJ2-1
TGTGCCAGAAGGGTAAACCATAAAGAGACCCAGTACTTC	CARRVNHKETQYF	NA	NA	TRBV2	TRBJ2-5
TGTGCCACCAGCAGGACAGGGGGCACCGGGGAGCTGTTTTTT	CATSRTGGTGELFF	NA	TRBD1	TRBV15	TRBJ2-2
TGTGCCAGCTCACATGTGACTAGCGGGAGATCTTACAATGAGCAGTTCTTC	CASSHVTSGRSYNEQFF	NA	TRBD2	TRBV18	TRBJ2-1
TGTGCCAGCAGTTACGGTAGCGGGAGTGGTCGGACCGGGGAGCTGTTTTTT	CASSYGSGSGRTGELFF	NA	TRBD2	TRBV6-2/TRBV6-3	TRBJ2-2
TGTGCCAGCTGCCTTTGGGGGAATGAGCAGTTCTTC	CASCLWGNEQFF	many	NA	TRBV7-9	TRBJ2-1
TGCGCCAGCAGCTTGGGTCAGGGGGCGGAAGACTACACCTTC	CASSLGQGAEDYTF	NA	TRBD1	TRBV5-1	TRBJ1-2
TGTGCCAGCTCAAGTTTGGGAGATGAGCAGTTCTTC	CASSSLGDEQFF	many	NA	TRBV18	TRBJ2-1
TGTGCCAGCAAACAGGGAAACACCGGGGAGCTGTTTTTT	CASKQGNTGELFF	many	NA	TRBV6-1	TRBJ2-2
TGTGCCAGCTCCCGGGACCCAACTGAAGCTTTCTTT	CASSRDPTEAFF	few	NA	TRBV18	TRBJ1-1
TGTGCCAGCAGGGACAGGGGAAGCTCTGGAAACACCATATATTTT	CASRDRGSSGNTIYF	many	TRBD1	TRBV6-1	TRBJ1-3
TGTGCCAGCAGTTGGACGGGAGGGCATGGCTACACCTTC	CASSWTGGHGYTF	NA	NA	TRBV2	TRBJ1-2
TGCAGTGCTAGAGGGGACAGGGGGACTGAAGCTTTCTTT	CSARGDRGTEAFF	few	TRBD1	TRBV20-1	TRBJ1-1
TGTGCCTGGACCCGGGGGGGCCCGGCAAGGGGCTACACCTTC	CAWTRGGPARGYTF	few	NA	TRBV30	TRBJ1-2
TGTGCCAGCAGCCTACAACAGGGTATGAACAATGAGCAGTTCTTC	CASSLQQGMNNEQFF	few	NA	TRBV5-8	TRBJ2-1
TGTGCCATCAGTGACGGGCCCGGACAGAATGAAAAACTGTTTTTT	CAISDGPGQNEKLFF	many	NA	TRBV10-3	TRBJ1-4
TGCAGCGTCCAGAACAGGGGGCGTCAAGAGACCCAGTACTTC	CSVQNRGRQETQYF	NA	TRBD1	TRBV29-1	TRBJ2-5
TGCGCCAGCAGCCAAGTACATCGAGCGGGGGGTGTTGAGACCCAGTACTTC	CASSQVHRAGGVETQYF	few	TRBD2	TRBV4-3	TRBJ2-5
TGCAGTGCAACGGGACTAGCGGGAGTGGACGGGGAGCTGTTTTTT	CSATGLAGVDGELFF	many	TRBD2	TRBV20-1	TRBJ2-2
TGCGCCAGCAGCCAAGGTCCGGGGGGGCGGCACACCGGGGAGCTGTTTTTT	CASSQGPGGRHTGELFF	many	TRBD2	TRBV4-1	TRBJ2-2
TGTGCCAGCACCGGCGAGGGTTATCAGCCCCAGCATTTT	CASTGEGYQPQHF	NA	NA	TRBV6-2/TRBV6-3	TRBJ1-5
TGTGCCAGCAGTTACTCGGGGGACAGATCCTACGAGCAGTACTTC	CASSYSGDRSYEQYF	NA	TRBD1	TRBV6-5	TRBJ2-7
TGTGCCAGCAGCTTGGCGTACACTGAAGCTTTCTTT	CASSLAYTEAFF	NA	NA	TRBV5-5	TRBJ1-1
TGTGCCAGCACCTCCCCGAGCGGGATGCGCAATGAGCAGTTCTTC	CASTSPSGMRNEQFF	few	TRBD2	TRBV28	TRBJ2-1
TGTGCCAGCAGCCAAGATGGAACGGGAGGTGCCGGAACCCAGTACTTC	CASSQDGTGGAGTQYF	few	TRBD2	TRBV4-2	TRBJ2-5
TGTGCCAGCAAGCGGGACAGGGGTCACGAGCAGTACTTC	CASKRDRGHEQYF	few	TRBD1	TRBV2	TRBJ2-7
TGCGCCAGCAGCTCCGTAGCGGGGGGGCCCTACGAGCAGTACTTC	CASSSVAGGPYEQYF	many	TRBD2	TRBV5-1	TRBJ2-7
TGTGCCAGCAGCTTGTTAGGACAGACCGGGGCCAACGTCCTGACTTTC	CASSLLGQTGANVLTF	NA	NA	TRBV5-6	TRBJ2-6
TGTGCCTGCCTATATCGAGTCGGGGAGACCCAGTACTTC	CACLYRVGETQYF	many	NA	TRBV30	TRBJ2-5